What follows are 4 T cell receptor beta chains derived from one specimen sequenced in a study of cytomegalovirus exposure and HLA in healthy donors. Vbeta (60) and Jbeta (13) primers were used in the PCR. Measured with immunoSEQ multiplex PCR; TCRdb has only the in-frame clones, and not every one. Counted here are 90,000 to 120,000 clones, 82% occurring once; the ten biggest clones make up roughly 2.6%. Sequencing was performed on PBMCs. These receptors all come from a man aged 25-45 years in good health and CMV-seropositive.

Regarding this clone: The germline gene is not matched at one end of the junction; a read error may be the cause. The V gene is TRBV7-2, the J gene TRBJ1-2, with 7 nucleotides matching TRBD1. The CDR3 contains 16 residues. Germline CDR1 reads SGHTA; CDR2 reads FQGNSA. The CDR3 DNA is TGTGCCAGCACCTTAGGACAGGACAGGCGCTTCTATGGCTACACCTTC. As protein: CASTLGQDRRFYGYTF. Drawing the rest from reference TRBV7-2 and TRBJ1-2, the complete variable domain is GAGVSQSPSNKVTEKGKDVELRCDPISGHTALYWYRQSLGQGLEFLIYFQGNSAPDKSGLPSDRFSAERTGGSVSTLTIQRTQQEDSAVYLCASTLGQDRRFYGYTFGSGTRLTVV.

This chain uses TRBV5-1 with TRBJ2-2; TRBD1 matches at 9 bases. The J segment lost 5 bases and the V segment lost 4 bases, leaving 9 bases of the junction unmatched. Germline CDR1 reads SGHRS; CDR2 reads YFSETQ. The CDR3 covers 16 residues. Here the CDR3 reads CASSRLDRGWTGELFF. DNA for the CDR3: TGCGCCAGCAGCCGACTGGACAGGGGTTGGACCGGGGAGCTGTTTTTT.

The chain recombines TRBV11-3 with TRBJ2-1; no definite D call. The germline V and J ends were trimmed by 5 bases and 8 bases, with 16 bases remaining between them. The V gene's germline CDR1 is SGHNT and CDR2 YENEEA. The length of the CDR3 is 14 residues. The CDR3 bases are TGTGCCAGCAGCCCTGATGTCTCGGGTCATGAGCAGTTCTTC. Translated: CASSPDVSGHEQFF.

The genes are TRBV12-5 and TRBJ2-7, with a weak D call TRBD1 (5 bases). The V gene's germline CDR1 is LGHNT and CDR2 FRNRAP. V dropped 3 bases and J dropped 4 bases, with 7 bases sitting between them. The CDR3 is made up of 12 amino acids. CDR3 loop: CASGLQAYEQYF. The CDR3 nucleotides read TGTGCTAGTGGTTTACAGGCGTACGAGCAGTACTTC.